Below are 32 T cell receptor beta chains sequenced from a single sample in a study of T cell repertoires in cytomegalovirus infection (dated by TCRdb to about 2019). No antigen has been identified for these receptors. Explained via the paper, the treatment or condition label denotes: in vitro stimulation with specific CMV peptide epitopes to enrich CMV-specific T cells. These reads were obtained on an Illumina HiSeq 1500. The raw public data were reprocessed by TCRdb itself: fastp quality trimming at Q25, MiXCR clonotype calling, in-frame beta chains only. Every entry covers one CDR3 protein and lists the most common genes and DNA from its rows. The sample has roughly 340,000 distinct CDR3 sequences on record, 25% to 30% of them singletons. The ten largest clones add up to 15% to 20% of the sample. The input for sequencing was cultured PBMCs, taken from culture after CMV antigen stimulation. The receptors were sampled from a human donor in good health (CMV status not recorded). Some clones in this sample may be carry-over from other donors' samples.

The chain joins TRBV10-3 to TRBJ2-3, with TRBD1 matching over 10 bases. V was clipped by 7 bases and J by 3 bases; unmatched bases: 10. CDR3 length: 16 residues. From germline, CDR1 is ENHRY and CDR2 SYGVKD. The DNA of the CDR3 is TGTGCCATCACCCCAAATCCGGGACAGGGGACAGATACGCAGTATTTT. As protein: CAITPNPGQGTDTQYF.

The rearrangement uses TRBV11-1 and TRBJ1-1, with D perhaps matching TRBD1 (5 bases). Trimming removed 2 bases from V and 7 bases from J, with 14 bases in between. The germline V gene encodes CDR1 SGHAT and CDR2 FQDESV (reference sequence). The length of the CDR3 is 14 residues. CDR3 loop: CASSLPGRRDEAFF. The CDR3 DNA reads TGTGCCAGCAGCTTACCCGGCCGCAGGGATGAAGCTTTCTTT. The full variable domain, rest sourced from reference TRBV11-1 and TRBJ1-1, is EAEVAQSPRYKITEKSQAVAFWCDPISGHATLYWYRQILGQGPELLVQFQDESVVDDSQLPKDRFSAERLKGVDSTLKIQPAELGDSAMYLCASSLPGRRDEAFFGQGTRLTVV.

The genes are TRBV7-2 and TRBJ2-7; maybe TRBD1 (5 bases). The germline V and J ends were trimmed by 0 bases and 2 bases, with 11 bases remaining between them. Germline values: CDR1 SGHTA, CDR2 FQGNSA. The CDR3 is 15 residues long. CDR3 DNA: TGTGCCAGCAGCTTAGCCGCCCAGGGTACCTACGAGCAGTACTTC. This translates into CASSLAAQGTYEQYF.

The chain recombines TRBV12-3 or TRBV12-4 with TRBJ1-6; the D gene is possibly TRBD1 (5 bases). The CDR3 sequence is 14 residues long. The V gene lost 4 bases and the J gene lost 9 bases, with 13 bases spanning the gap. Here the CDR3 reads CASSWERGASPLHF. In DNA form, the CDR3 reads TGTGCCAGCAGTTGGGAGAGAGGGGCTTCACCCCTCCACTTT.

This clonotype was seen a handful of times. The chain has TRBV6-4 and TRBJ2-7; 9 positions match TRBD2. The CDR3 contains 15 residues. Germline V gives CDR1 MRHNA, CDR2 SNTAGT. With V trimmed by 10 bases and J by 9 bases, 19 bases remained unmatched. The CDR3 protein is CATRMIGGREEGQYF. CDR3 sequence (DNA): TGTGCCACCAGGATGATCGGCGGGAGGGAAGAGGGGCAGTACTTC.

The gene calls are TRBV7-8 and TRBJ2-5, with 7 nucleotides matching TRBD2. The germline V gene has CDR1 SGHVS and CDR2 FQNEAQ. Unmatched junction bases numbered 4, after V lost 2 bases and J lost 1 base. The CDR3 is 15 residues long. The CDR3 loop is CASSLREGPQETQYF. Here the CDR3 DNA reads TGTGCCAGCAGCTTAAGGGAGGGTCCCCAAGAGACCCAGTACTTC.

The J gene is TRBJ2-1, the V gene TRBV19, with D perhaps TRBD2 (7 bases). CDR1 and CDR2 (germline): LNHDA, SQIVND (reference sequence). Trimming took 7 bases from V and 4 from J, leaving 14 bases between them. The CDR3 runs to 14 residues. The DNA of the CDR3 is TGTGCCAGTATCGGGGGGCCTGGGTACAATGAGCAGTTCTTC. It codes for CASIGGPGYNEQFF.

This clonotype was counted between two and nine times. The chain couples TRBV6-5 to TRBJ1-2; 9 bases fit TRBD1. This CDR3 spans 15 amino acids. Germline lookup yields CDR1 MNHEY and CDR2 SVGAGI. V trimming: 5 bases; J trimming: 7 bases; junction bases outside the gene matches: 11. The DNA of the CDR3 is TGTGCCAGCAGTGGTTACGGGACAGGGTATGGTGGCTACACCTTC. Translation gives CASSGYGTGYGGYTF.

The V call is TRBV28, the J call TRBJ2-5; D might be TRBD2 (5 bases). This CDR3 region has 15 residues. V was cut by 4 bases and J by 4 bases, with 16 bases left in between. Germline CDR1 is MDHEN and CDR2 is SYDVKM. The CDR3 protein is CASSWTVGGSETQYF. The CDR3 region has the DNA TGTGCCAGCAGTTGGACGGTCGGAGGCTCAGAGACCCAGTACTTC.

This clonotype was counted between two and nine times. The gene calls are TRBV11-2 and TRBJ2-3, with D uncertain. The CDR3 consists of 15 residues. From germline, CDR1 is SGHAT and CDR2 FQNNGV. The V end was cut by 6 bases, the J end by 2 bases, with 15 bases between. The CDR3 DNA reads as TGTGCCAGCAGAGCCTTCATCGGGCCCACAGATACGCAGTATTTT. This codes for CASRAFIGPTDTQYF.

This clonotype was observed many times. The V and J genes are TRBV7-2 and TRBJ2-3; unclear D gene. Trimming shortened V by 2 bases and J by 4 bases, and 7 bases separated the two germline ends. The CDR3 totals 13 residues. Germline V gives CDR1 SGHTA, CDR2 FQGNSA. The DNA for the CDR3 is TGTGCCAGCAGCTTAAGCCAGGCAGATACGCAGTATTTT. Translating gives CASSLSQADTQYF.

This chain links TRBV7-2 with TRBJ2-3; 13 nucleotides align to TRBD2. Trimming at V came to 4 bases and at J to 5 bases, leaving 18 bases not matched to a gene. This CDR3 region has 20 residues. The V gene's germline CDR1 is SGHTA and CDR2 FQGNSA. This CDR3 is CASSSSRIRTSGSPGDTQYF. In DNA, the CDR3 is TGTGCCAGCAGCTCAAGTAGGATAAGGACTAGCGGGAGTCCGGGAGATACGCAGTATTTT.

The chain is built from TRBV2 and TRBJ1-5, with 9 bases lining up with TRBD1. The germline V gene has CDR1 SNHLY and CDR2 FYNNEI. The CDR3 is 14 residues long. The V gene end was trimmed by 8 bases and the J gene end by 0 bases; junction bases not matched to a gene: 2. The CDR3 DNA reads TGTGCCAGCGGGACAGGGTTTAGCAATCAGCCCCAGCATTTT. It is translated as CASGTGFSNQPQHF.

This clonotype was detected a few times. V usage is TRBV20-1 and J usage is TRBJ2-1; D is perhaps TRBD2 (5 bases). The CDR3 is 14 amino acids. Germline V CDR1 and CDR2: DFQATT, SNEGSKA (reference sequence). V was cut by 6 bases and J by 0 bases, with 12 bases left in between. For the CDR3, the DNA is TGCAGTGCAGGAGGCGCGAGCTCCTACAATGAGCAGTTCTTC. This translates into CSAGGASSYNEQFF.

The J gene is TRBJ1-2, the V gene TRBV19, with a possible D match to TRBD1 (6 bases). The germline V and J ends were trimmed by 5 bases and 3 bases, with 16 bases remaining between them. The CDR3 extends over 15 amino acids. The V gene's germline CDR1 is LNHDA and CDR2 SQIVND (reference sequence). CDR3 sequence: CASSPRQERYYGYTF. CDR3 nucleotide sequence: TGTGCCAGTAGTCCACGACAGGAACGGTACTATGGCTACACCTTC. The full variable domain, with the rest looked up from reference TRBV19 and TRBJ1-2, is DGGITQSPKYLFRKEGQNVTLSCEQNLNHDAMYWYRQDPGQGLRLIYYSQIVNDFQKGDIAEGYSVSREKKESFPLTVTSAQKNPTAFYLCASSPRQERYYGYTFGSGTRLTVV.

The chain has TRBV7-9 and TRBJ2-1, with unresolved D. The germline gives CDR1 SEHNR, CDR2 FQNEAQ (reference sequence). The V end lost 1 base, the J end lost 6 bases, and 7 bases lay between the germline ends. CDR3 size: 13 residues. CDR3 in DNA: TGTGCCAGCAGCTTAGGGACGCCCAATGAGCAGTTCTTC. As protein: CASSLGTPNEQFF.

For the CDR3, the DNA is TGCGCCAGCAGGCCCGACAGGGGAAATACTGAAGCTTTCTTT. Translated: CASRPDRGNTEAFF. The chain has TRBV5-1 and TRBJ1-1; 8 positions match TRBD1. The germline gives CDR1 SGHRS, CDR2 YFSETQ. J gave up 5 bases and V 5 bases, and 8 bases lay outside the gene matches. This CDR3 has 14 amino acids.

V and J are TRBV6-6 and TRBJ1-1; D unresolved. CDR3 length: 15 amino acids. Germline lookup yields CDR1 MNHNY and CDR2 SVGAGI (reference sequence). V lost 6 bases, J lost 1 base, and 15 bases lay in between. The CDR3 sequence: CASSRPDGGNTEAFF. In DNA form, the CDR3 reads TGTGCCAGCAGCCGTCCTGACGGAGGGAACACTGAAGCTTTCTTT.

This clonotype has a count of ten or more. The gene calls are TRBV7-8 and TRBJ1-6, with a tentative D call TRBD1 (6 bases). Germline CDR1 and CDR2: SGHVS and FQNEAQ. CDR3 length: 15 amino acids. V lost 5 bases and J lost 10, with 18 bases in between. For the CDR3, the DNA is TGTGCCAGCAGCCTGACAGGAAACGCAGGGTCACCCCTCCACTTT. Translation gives CASSLTGNAGSPLHF.

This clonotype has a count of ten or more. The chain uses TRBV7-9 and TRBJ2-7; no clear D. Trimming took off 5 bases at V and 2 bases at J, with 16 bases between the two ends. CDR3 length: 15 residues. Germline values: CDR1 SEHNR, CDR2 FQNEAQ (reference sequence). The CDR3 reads CASSLDFSVPYEQYF. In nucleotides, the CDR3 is TGTGCCAGCAGCCTAGACTTTTCCGTTCCCTACGAGCAGTACTTC. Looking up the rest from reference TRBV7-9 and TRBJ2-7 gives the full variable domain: DTGVSQNPRHKITKRGQNVTFRCDPISEHNRLYWYRQTLGQGPEFLTYFQNEAQLEKSRLLSDRFSAERPKGSFSTLEIQRTEQGDSAMYLCASSLDFSVPYEQYFGPGTRLTVT.

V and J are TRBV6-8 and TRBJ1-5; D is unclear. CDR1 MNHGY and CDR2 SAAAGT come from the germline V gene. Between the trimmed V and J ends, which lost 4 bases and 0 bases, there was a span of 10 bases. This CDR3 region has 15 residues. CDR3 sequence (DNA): TGTGCCAGCAGTTCAAAGCCTAATAGCAATCAGCCCCAGCATTTT. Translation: CASSSKPNSNQPQHF.

The CDR3 DNA reads TGCAGTGCTAGGAGGGACTCTAGCACAGATACGCAGTATTTT. Protein: CSARRDSSTDTQYF. The chain has TRBV20-1 and TRBJ2-3; D perhaps matches TRBD2 (6 bases). In germline, CDR1 is DFQATT, CDR2 SNEGSKA (reference sequence). The CDR3 has 14 amino acids. Trimming removed 3 bases from V and 0 bases from J, with 10 bases in between.

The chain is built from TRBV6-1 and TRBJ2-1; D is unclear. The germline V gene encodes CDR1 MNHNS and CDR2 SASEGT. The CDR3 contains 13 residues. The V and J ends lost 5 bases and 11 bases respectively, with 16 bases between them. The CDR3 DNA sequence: TGTGCCAGCAGTCCTTTACAAGGAACCCAGCAGTTCTTC. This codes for CASSPLQGTQQFF.

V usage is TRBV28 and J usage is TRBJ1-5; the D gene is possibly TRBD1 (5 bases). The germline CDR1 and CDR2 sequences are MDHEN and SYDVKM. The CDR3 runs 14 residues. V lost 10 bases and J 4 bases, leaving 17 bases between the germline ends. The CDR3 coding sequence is TGTGCCACCCTTCGTACGGGGGGAAATCAGCCCCAGCATTTT. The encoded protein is CATLRTGGNQPQHF.

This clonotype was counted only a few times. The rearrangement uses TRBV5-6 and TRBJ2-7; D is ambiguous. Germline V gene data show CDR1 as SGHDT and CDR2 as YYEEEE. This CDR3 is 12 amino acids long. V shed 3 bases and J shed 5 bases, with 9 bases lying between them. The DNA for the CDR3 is TGTGCCAGCAGCTCACGCCCAGACGAGCAGTACTTC. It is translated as CASSSRPDEQYF.

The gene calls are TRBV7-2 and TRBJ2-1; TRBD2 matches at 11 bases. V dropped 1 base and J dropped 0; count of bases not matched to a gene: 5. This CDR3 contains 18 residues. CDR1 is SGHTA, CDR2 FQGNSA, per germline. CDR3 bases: TGTGCCAGCAGCTTAGGGCTAGCGGGAGGTTACTCCTACAATGAGCAGTTCTTC. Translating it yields CASSLGLAGGYSYNEQFF.

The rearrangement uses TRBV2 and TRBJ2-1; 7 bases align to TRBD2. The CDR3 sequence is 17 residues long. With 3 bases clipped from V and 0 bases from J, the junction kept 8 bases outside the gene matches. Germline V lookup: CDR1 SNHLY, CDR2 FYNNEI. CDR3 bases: TGTGCCAGCAGTGATCTAGCGGCCGGCAGCTCCTACAATGAGCAGTTCTTC. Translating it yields CASSDLAAGSSYNEQFF.

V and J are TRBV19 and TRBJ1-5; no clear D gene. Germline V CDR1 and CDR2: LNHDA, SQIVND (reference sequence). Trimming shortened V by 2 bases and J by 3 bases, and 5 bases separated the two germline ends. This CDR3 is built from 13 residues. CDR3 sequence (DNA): TGTGCCAGTAGTATACAAATCAATCAGCCCCAGCATTTT. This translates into CASSIQINQPQHF.

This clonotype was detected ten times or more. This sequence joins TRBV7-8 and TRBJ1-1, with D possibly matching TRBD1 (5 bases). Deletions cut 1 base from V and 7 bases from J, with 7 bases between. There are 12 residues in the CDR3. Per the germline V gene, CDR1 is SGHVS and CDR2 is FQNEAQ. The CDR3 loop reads CASSLGGGEAFF. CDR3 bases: TGTGCCAGCAGCTTAGGGGGGGGTGAAGCTTTCTTT.

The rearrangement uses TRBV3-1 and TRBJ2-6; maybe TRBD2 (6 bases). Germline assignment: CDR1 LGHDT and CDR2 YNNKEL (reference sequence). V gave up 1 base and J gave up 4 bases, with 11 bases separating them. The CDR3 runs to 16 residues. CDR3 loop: CASSQAGLHGANVLTF. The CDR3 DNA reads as TGTGCCAGCAGCCAAGCTGGACTACACGGGGCCAACGTCCTGACTTTC.

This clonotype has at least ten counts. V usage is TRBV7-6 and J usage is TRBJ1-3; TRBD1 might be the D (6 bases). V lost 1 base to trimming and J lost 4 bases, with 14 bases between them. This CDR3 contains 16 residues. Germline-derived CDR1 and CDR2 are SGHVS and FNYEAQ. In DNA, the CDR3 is TGTGCCAGCAGCTTAGGGATTCAGGGGACGGGAAACACCATATATTTT. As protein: CASSLGIQGTGNTIYF.

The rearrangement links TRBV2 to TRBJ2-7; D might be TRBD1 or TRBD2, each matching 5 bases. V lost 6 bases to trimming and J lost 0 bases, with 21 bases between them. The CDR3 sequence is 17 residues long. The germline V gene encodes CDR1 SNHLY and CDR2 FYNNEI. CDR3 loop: CASRDIAGPAISYEQYF. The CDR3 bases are TGTGCCAGCAGGGACATTGCGGGCCCTGCCATCTCCTACGAGCAGTACTTC.